The present TCR beta chain was sequenced within a study of shared clonotypes between healthy human individuals. Study as a whole: Contributing individuals were a couple of females and three males aged 18 to 49. Findings and limits, study-wide: Sampling covered blood only; tissue repertoires likely differ.

As to this clone: Its antigen is unknown.

The naive CD8 subset, CD45RO-negative cells positively selected for CCR7, excluded terminally differentiated effector memory CD45RA+ cells. The authors' processing: ImmunoSEQ junction-only sequences lacked quality scores, so their filtering differed. The table came from immunoSEQ multiplex PCR; TCRdb's copy has only in-frame clones and leaves some out. That table gives V, J and clone size, and the DNA gave D and trimming. The table shows around 650,000 clones, with roughly 96% occurring only once. V lost 4 bases and J lost 4, with 11 bases in between. The V gene's germline CDR1 is MNHNY and CDR2 SVGAGI (reference sequence). The CDR3 extends over 13 amino acids.

The sample taken for sequencing was naive CD8+ T cells sorted from blood. This TCR derives from a woman in her 30s in good health. The gene calls are TRBV6-6 and TRBJ2-7; D call uncertain. The CDR3 DNA is TGTGCCAGCAGTTGGTCAGCAGGTTACGAGCAGTACTTC. Protein product: CASSWSAGYEQYF.